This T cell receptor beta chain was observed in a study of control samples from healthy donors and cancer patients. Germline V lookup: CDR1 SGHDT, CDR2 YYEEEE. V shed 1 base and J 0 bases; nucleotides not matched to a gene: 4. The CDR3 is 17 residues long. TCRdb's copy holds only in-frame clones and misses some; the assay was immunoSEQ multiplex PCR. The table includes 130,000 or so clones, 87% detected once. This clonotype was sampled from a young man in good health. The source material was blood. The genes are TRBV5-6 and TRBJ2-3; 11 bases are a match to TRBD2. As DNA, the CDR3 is TGTGCCAGCAGCTTGTTGACTAGCGGGATTAGCACAGATACGCAGTATTTT. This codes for CASSLLTSGISTDTQYF.